This T cell receptor beta chain was recorded in a study of neoadjuvant nivolumab and ipilimumab in lung cancer. General observations from the study: Resected tumors had greater TCR richness and clonality than uninvolved lung. Resected-tumor TCR richness correlated positively with pretherapy blood richness. From pretherapy to surgery, tumor richness and clonality rose with dual therapy.

As for this clone: The antigen is unknown.

Only in-frame clones appear in the TCRdb table, and some are missing; sequencing was by immunoSEQ multiplex PCR. The sample consists of around 30,000 clones, 65% to 85% of them appearing once. V gave up 10 bases and J gave up 0 bases; unmatched junction bases: 7. The CDR3 consists of 14 residues. Germline V CDR1 and CDR2: LNHNV, YYDKDF (reference sequence). The TCR sequence derives from an adult with non-small cell lung cancer. The rearrangement links TRBV15 to TRBJ2-3, with 7 bases aligning to TRBD2. The sequenced sample was peripheral blood, obtained before neoadjuvant nivolumab, alone or with ipilimumab. The CDR3 reads CAIKAGPSTDTQYF. CDR3 DNA: TGTGCCATCAAAGCGGGGCCTAGCACAGATACGCAGTATTTT.